These 17 T cell receptor beta chains came from one sample sequenced in a study of blood T cell repertoires in COVID-19. Assay used: immunoSEQ multiplex PCR; TCRdb lists only in-frame clones, some missing. The sample contains around 190,000 clones, around 89% of which appear only once. The sequencing input was peripheral blood. The receptor source for this set is a human donor in a cohort sampled during active COVID-19.

The genes are TRBV6-6 and TRBJ2-3, with D perhaps TRBD1 (6 bases). Germline CDR1 is MNHNY and CDR2 is SVGAGI (reference sequence). CDR3 length: 16 residues. Trimming left V 5 bases short and J 2 bases short, with 17 bases between. The CDR3 coding sequence is TGTGCCAGCAGTCGCGACCGGGACAAAGACACAGATACGCAGTATTTT. As protein: CASSRDRDKDTDTQYF.

CDR3 nucleotide sequence: TGTGCCAGCTCCAAGACAGGGGGGAATGAAAAACTGTTTTTT. Translation: CASSKTGGNEKLFF. The genes are TRBV18 and TRBJ1-4; 9 bases agree with TRBD1. This CDR3 comprises 14 residues. Germline V gives CDR1 KGHSH, CDR2 LQKENI. V gave up 6 bases and J gave up 5 bases; unmatched junction bases: 4.

The rearrangement joins TRBV28 to TRBJ2-7; no clear D. The CDR3 spans 14 residues. V lost 2 bases and J lost 1, with 9 bases in between. Germline lookup yields CDR1 MDHEN and CDR2 SYDVKM. The CDR3 here is CASSLSPGSYEQYF. CDR3 in DNA: TGTGCCAGCAGTTTAAGCCCAGGTTCCTACGAGCAGTACTTC.

The chain has TRBV7-2 and TRBJ1-2; D gene uncertain. Germline CDR1 and CDR2: SGHTA and FQGNSA. The CDR3 runs 13 residues. V lost 6 bases to trimming and J lost 3 bases, with 11 bases between them. The chain's CDR3 is CASRRRQDYGYTF. The CDR3 DNA is TGTGCCAGCAGGAGACGGCAGGACTATGGCTACACCTTC.

The rearrangement uses TRBV19 and TRBJ1-1; TRBD1 is a possible D gene (6 bases). CDR1 is LNHDA, CDR2 SQIVND, per germline (reference sequence). The CDR3 contains 15 residues. Trimming removed 2 bases at V and 1 base at J, with 11 bases between. CDR3 amino acids: CASSIMGARNTEAFF. CDR3 DNA sequence: TGTGCCAGTAGTATAATGGGGGCGAGGAACACTGAAGCTTTCTTT.

The chain combines TRBV9 with TRBJ2-1; 9 bases are a match to TRBD2. The J segment lost 3 bases and the V segment lost 4 bases, leaving 5 bases of the junction unmatched. CDR3 length: 15 residues. CDR1 and CDR2 (germline): SGDLS, YYNGEE. DNA for the CDR3: TGTGCCAGCAGCTCCCGGACTAGCGACTACAATGAGCAGTTCTTC. This gives the protein CASSSRTSDYNEQFF.

The chain uses TRBV21-1 and TRBJ1-1; the table's D call TRBD1 went unverified against the DNA. TRBV21-1 is annotated as a pseudogene. The CDR3 spans 11 residues. The DNA of the CDR3 is TGTGCCAGCAGCATCACAGGGAAAGCTTTCTTT. This gives the protein CASSITGKAFF.

CDR3 amino acids: CASAVSPGANVLTF. The CDR3 region has the DNA TGTGCCAGCGCGGTGTCTCCCGGGGCCAACGTCCTGACTTTC. The V and J genes are TRBV9 and TRBJ2-6; D gene ambiguous. The germline V and J ends were trimmed by 7 bases and 4 bases, with 12 bases remaining between them. CDR1 and CDR2 (germline): SGDLS, YYNGEE. The CDR3 runs to 14 residues.

This clone was detected once. The chain uses TRBV9 and TRBJ1-3; D perhaps matches TRBD1 (6 bases). The V gene lost 0 bases and the J gene lost 0 bases, with 13 bases spanning the gap. Germline assignment: CDR1 SGDLS and CDR2 YYNGEE. The CDR3 has 17 residues. CDR3 bases: TGTGCCAGCAGCGTAGACCCCCGGACAGACTCTGGAAACACCATATATTTT. Amino acid sequence: CASSVDPRTDSGNTIYF.

In the case of this clone: The sample holds other DNA sequences that translate to the same CDR3. V and J are TRBV5-1 and TRBJ2-7, with a possible D match to TRBD1 (5 bases). Per germline, CDR1 SGHRS and CDR2 YFSETQ. The germline V and J ends were trimmed by 0 bases and 3 bases, with 10 bases remaining between them. This CDR3 comprises 14 residues. The CDR3 DNA reads TGCGCCAGCAGCTTGGTAGGTCAGGGCTACGAGCAGTACTTC. Residues: CASSLVGQGYEQYF.

This clone was detected a few times. The chain uses TRBV7-6 and TRBJ2-7, with a possible D match to TRBD2 (6 bases). Trimming removed 3 bases from V and 1 base from J, with 10 bases in between. Germline loops: CDR1 SGHVS, CDR2 FNYEAQ. This CDR3 spans 14 amino acids. In DNA form, the CDR3 reads TGTGCCAGCAGCTTGGACGGAGGGTCCTACGAGCAGTACTTC. Translating it yields CASSLDGGSYEQYF.

This chain joins TRBV6-5 and TRBJ1-1; possible D gene TRBD1, 5 bases. Trimming shortened V by 5 bases and J by 1 base, and 8 bases separated the two germline ends. Germline assignment: CDR1 MNHEY and CDR2 SVGAGI. The CDR3 is made up of 13 amino acids. This chain's CDR3 is CASSRTRNTEAFF. The CDR3 DNA reads as TGTGCCAGCAGTAGGACAAGGAACACTGAAGCTTTCTTT.

The gene calls are TRBV19 and TRBJ1-5; D perhaps matches TRBD1 (6 bases). Germline CDR1 and CDR2: LNHDA and SQIVND (reference sequence). V lost 3 bases and J 2 bases, leaving 11 bases between the germline ends. CDR3 length equals 15 residues. CDR3 protein: CASSIGRGGNQPQHF. The CDR3 region has the DNA TGTGCCAGTAGTATCGGCAGGGGTGGCAATCAGCCCCAGCATTTT. Complete variable domain (other parts from reference TRBV19 and TRBJ1-5): DGGITQSPKYLFRKEGQNVTLSCEQNLNHDAMYWYRQDPGQGLRLIYYSQIVNDFQKGDIAEGYSVSREKKESFPLTVTSAQKNPTAFYLCASSIGRGGNQPQHFGDGTRLSIL.

The rearrangement joins TRBV9 to TRBJ1-1; D may be TRBD1 (5 bases). Trimming took 4 bases from V and 0 from J, leaving 16 bases between them. This CDR3 comprises 16 residues. CDR1 is SGDLS, CDR2 YYNGEE, per germline. The CDR3 bases are TGTGCCAGCAGCACAGGTGGATCAGCTCTGAACACTGAAGCTTTCTTT. Translation gives CASSTGGSALNTEAFF.

CDR3 nucleotide sequence: TGCGCCAGCAGCCGTATCAACACTGAAGCTTTCTTT. This translates into CASSRINTEAFF. This rearrangement joins TRBV4-1 to TRBJ1-1, with D unresolved. The CDR3 is made up of 12 amino acids. The V and J ends lost 4 bases and 2 bases respectively, with 5 bases between them. CDR1 MGHRA and CDR2 YSYEKL come from the germline V gene.

The chain carries TRBV27 and TRBJ2-7, with D possibly matching TRBD2 (6 bases). Per the germline V gene, CDR1 is MNHEY and CDR2 is SMNVEV (reference sequence). This CDR3 is built from 12 residues. Between the trimmed V and J ends, which lost 5 bases and 7 bases, there was a span of 12 bases. In nucleotides, the CDR3 is TGTGCCAGCAGTAACACTGGAGGGGAGCAGTACTTC. Translating it yields CASSNTGGEQYF.

The chain combines TRBV6-5 with TRBJ2-5; maybe TRBD2 (7 bases). Germline V gene sequence: CDR1 MNHEY, CDR2 SVGAGI. V dropped 7 bases and J dropped 5 bases, with 17 bases sitting between them. The CDR3 spans 14 residues. The CDR3 loop is CASKIAGARETQYF. The CDR3 bases are TGTGCCAGCAAAATCGCGGGGGCACGGGAGACCCAGTACTTC.